The 13 T cell receptor beta chains below come from one sample, sequenced in a study of blood T cell repertoires in COVID-19. The method was immunoSEQ multiplex PCR; TCRdb's version includes in-frame clones alone and lacks a portion of them. Among approximately 440,000 clones listed, roughly 87% were seen once. The specimen sequenced was PBMCs or T cells enriched from blood (not recorded which). Source of these receptors: a man aged 18 to 29 who had recovered from COVID-19.

The chain recombines TRBV5-1 with TRBJ2-2; 9 positions agree with TRBD2. The V gene's germline CDR1 is SGHRS and CDR2 YFSETQ. V lost 3 bases and J lost 0; bases outside the gene matches: 9. This CDR3 spans 18 amino acids. CDR3 DNA: TGCGCCAGCAGCTCCTCCGGGACTAGCATAACGAACACCGGGGAGCTGTTTTTT. This sequence encodes CASSSSGTSITNTGELFF.

The chain joins TRBV27 to TRBJ2-1; D possibly corresponds to TRBD2 (6 bases). Germline CDR1 is MNHEY and CDR2 is SMNVEV (reference sequence). V was pared by 5 bases and J by 3 bases, with 29 bases between. This CDR3 contains 20 residues. The CDR3 DNA reads as TGTGCCAGCAGTCCCTATTATCAGGGATCGGGAGCGCCCCTCTACAATGAGCAGTTCTTC. It codes for CASSPYYQGSGAPLYNEQFF.

V usage is TRBV7-3 and J usage is TRBJ2-1, with 8 nucleotides matching TRBD1. CDR3 size: 16 residues. Germline V gene lookup returns CDR1 SGHTA and CDR2 FQGTGA. Trimming cost V 5 bases and J 2 bases; bases outside gene matches: 8. In DNA, the CDR3 is TGTGCCAGCAGCCCCCAAGCAGGGGGCCCCTACAATGAGCAGTTCTTC. Its translation is CASSPQAGGPYNEQFF.

This clone was recorded only once. The chain links TRBV5-6 to TRBJ1-2; 8 bases are shared with TRBD1. Trimming removed 4 bases from V and 4 bases from J; junction bases left unmatched: 9. Germline V gives CDR1 SGHDT, CDR2 YYEEEE. CDR3 length: 15 residues. CDR3 coding DNA: TGTGCCAGCAGCGGAAACAGGGGGAGAGTCTATGGCTACACCTTC. Translated: CASSGNRGRVYGYTF.

Notes on this clone: At one of its ends the junction is not consistent with the germline gene, which may arise from a read error. The chain has TRBV30 and TRBJ2-7, with TRBD1 matching 8 bases. The CDR3 length is 12 residues. The germline gives CDR1 GTSNPN, CDR2 SVGIG (reference sequence). This chain's CDR3 is CAWSVLRDRSHF. In DNA, the CDR3 is TGTGCCTGGAGTGTCCTCCGGGACAGGTCGCACTTC.

The rearrangement joins TRBV19 to TRBJ1-2, with a possible D match to TRBD1 (5 bases). The CDR3 sequence is 15 residues long. Germline CDR1 reads LNHDA; CDR2 reads SQIVND (reference sequence). With 2 bases removed from V and 7 bases from J, the gap between germline ends came to 17 bases. The CDR3 DNA reads as TGTGCCAGTAGTATAAATCAGGGCCCCTGGAGTGGCTACACCTTC. Protein product: CASSINQGPWSGYTF.

The chain uses TRBV6-5 and TRBJ1-1, with 8 bases identical to TRBD1. Trimming removed 6 bases from V and 3 bases from J; junction bases left unmatched: 9. Germline CDR1 MNHEY, CDR2 SVGAGI. This CDR3 region has 15 residues. The CDR3 DNA follows: TGTGCCAGCAGGACTAGGGGACAGGCTTACACTGAAGCTTTCTTT. Residues: CASRTRGQAYTEAFF.

This chain connects TRBV9 to TRBJ2-3; D is unclear. Per germline, CDR1 SGDLS and CDR2 YYNGEE. CDR3 length: 13 residues. Trimming removed 1 base from V and 6 bases from J, with 9 bases in between. In DNA, the CDR3 is TGTGCCAGCAGCGTATCTGATGCGGATACGCAGTATTTT. As protein: CASSVSDADTQYF. Full variable domain (remainder filled in from reference TRBV9 and TRBJ2-3): DSGVTQTPKHLITATGQRVTLRCSPRSGDLSVYWYQQSLDQGLQFLIQYYNGEERAKGNILERFSAQQFPDLHSELNLSSLELGDSALYFCASSVSDADTQYFGPGTRLTVL.

This chain uses TRBV7-9 with TRBJ2-5, with TRBD1 as a possible D gene (5 bases). V was cut by 0 bases and J by 4 bases, with 12 bases left in between. The CDR3 runs 15 residues. Germline V lookup: CDR1 SEHNR, CDR2 FQNEAQ (reference sequence). Written as DNA, the CDR3 is TGTGCCAGCAGCTTAGCGGGGCTAGATGGAGAGACCCAGTACTTC. Amino acids: CASSLAGLDGETQYF.

This chain links TRBV19 with TRBJ2-3, with TRBD1 matching 9 bases. CDR1 and CDR2 from the germline V gene are LNHDA and SQIVND (reference sequence). This CDR3 has 13 amino acids. Trimming cost V 6 bases and J 7 bases; bases outside gene matches: 5. DNA of the CDR3: TGTGCCAGTAGACAGGGGGCGCATAATACGCAGTATTTT. Encoded protein: CASRQGAHNTQYF.

The chain recombines TRBV7-2 with TRBJ1-6; 7 nucleotides match TRBD1. The CDR3 covers 15 residues. Looked up from germline, CDR1 is SGHTA and CDR2 is FQGNSA. Trimming removed 6 bases from V and 10 bases from J; junction bases left unmatched: 12. The chain's CDR3 is CASRSPGQPLSPLHF. In DNA form, the CDR3 reads TGTGCCAGCAGAAGTCCGGGACAGCCGTTATCACCCCTCCACTTT.

The genes are TRBV2 and TRBJ1-5; 7 bases agree with TRBD1. Germline V gene data show CDR1 as SNHLY and CDR2 as FYNNEI. With 5 bases clipped from V and 9 bases from J, the junction kept 10 bases outside the gene matches. The CDR3 spans 14 residues. This chain's CDR3 is CASSTGVGGWPQHF. CDR3 coding DNA: TGTGCCAGCAGTACAGGGGTGGGTGGTTGGCCCCAGCATTTT.

This chain joins TRBV29-1 and TRBJ1-1, with TRBD1 as a possible D gene (6 bases). The CDR3 runs 15 residues. Between the trimmed V and J ends, which lost 5 bases and 1 base, there was a span of 17 bases. Looked up from germline, CDR1 is SQVTM and CDR2 is ANQGSEA. The CDR3 protein is CSVQPGAKGNTEAFF. DNA of the CDR3: TGCAGCGTTCAACCAGGGGCAAAGGGGAACACTGAAGCTTTCTTT.